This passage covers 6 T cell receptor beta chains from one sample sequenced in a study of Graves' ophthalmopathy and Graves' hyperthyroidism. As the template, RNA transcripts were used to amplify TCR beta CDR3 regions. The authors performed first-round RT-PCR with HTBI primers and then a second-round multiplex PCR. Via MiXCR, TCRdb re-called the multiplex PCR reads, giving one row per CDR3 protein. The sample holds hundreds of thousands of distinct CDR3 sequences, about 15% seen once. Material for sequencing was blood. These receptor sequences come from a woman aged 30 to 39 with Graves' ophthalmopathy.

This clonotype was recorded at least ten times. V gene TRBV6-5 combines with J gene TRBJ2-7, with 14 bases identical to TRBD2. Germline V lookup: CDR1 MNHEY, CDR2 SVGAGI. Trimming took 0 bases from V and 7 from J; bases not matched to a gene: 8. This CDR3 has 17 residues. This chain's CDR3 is CASSYSGGLAGAGEQYF. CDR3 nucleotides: TGTGCCAGCAGTTACTCGGGGGGACTAGCGGGGGCTGGGGAGCAGTACTTC.

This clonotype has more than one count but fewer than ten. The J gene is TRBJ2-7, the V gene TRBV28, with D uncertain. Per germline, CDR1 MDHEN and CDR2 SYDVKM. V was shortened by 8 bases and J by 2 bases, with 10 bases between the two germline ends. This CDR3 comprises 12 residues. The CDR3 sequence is CASSDPTYEQYF. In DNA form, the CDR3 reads TGTGCCAGCTCCGACCCCACCTACGAGCAGTACTTC.

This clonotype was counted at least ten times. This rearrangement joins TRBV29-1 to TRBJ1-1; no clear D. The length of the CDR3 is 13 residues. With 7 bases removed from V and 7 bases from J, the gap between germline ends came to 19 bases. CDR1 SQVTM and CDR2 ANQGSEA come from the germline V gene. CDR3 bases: TGCAGCGGTGTTGAAGGGCCGGCTTTTGAAGCTTTCTTT. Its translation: CSGVEGPAFEAFF.

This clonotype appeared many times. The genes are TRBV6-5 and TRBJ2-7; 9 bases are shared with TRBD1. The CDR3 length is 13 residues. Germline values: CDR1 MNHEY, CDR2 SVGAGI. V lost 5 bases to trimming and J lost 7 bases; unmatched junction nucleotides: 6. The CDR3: CASSSYRGREQYF. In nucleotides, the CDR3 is TGTGCCAGCAGTAGTTACAGGGGGCGTGAGCAGTACTTC.

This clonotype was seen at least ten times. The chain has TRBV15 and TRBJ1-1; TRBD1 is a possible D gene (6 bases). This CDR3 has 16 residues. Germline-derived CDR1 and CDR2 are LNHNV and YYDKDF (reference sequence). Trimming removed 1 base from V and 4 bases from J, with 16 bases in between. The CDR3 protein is CATSRVSGAYGTEAFF. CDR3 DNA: TGTGCCACCAGCAGAGTTTCAGGGGCGTACGGCACTGAAGCTTTCTTT.

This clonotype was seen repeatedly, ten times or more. The CDR3 here is CASSLKVAGEQYF. DNA for the CDR3: TGCGCCAGCAGCTTGAAGGTAGCGGGCGAGCAGTACTTC. This chain links TRBV5-1 with TRBJ2-7; 7 bases are shared with TRBD2. Germline V gene sequence: CDR1 SGHRS, CDR2 YFSETQ. The V gene end was trimmed by 1 base and the J gene end by 6 bases; junction bases not matched to a gene: 4. The CDR3 runs to 13 residues.